The 28 T cell receptor beta chains listed next were all sequenced from one sample in a study of identical twins. TCRdb reanalysed the 5' RACE reads using MiXCR and keeps one entry per CDR3 protein. In the table there are 690,000 or so distinct CDR3 sequences, 8.6% of which are singletons. These data were also reused for a study on yellow fever vaccine responses in identical twins.

Sequenced material: PBMCs. These receptors were taken from a woman aged 18-29 years in good health.

This chain connects TRBV6-1 to TRBJ2-2; 10 bases line up with TRBD2. V lost 6 bases and J lost 2; bases outside the gene matches: 15. The CDR3 extends over 19 amino acids. Germline lookup yields CDR1 MNHNS and CDR2 SASEGT. CDR3 coding DNA: TGTGCCAGCAGGCCCGGGACTAGCGCAACCAATTTAAACACCGGGGAGCTGTTTTTT. Amino acid sequence: CASRPGTSATNLNTGELFF.

This clonotype was counted only a few times. The rearrangement links TRBV6-1 to TRBJ2-1; D not certain. Germline values: CDR1 MNHNS, CDR2 SASEGT. The CDR3 has 14 amino acids. V was pared by 6 bases and J by 0 bases, with 9 bases between. The CDR3 spells CASRKQPSYNEQFF. The CDR3 coding sequence is TGTGCCAGCAGGAAGCAGCCCTCCTACAATGAGCAGTTCTTC.

The rearrangement uses TRBV20-1 and TRBJ2-7; 9 bases align to TRBD2. J gave up 3 bases and V 2 bases, and 8 bases lay outside the gene matches. This CDR3 has 15 residues. Germline assignment: CDR1 DFQATT and CDR2 SNEGSKA (reference sequence). Written as DNA, the CDR3 is TGCAGTGCTAGAAGAGTTGCTAGCGGGGACTACGAGCAGTACTTC. This sequence encodes CSARRVASGDYEQYF.

CDR3 sequence (DNA): TGTGCCAGCAGTCGGCGGGACAGGGGGTCTGGGGCCAACGTCCTGACTTTC. Protein: CASSRRDRGSGANVLTF. The chain is built from TRBV27 and TRBJ2-6; 11 nucleotides agree with TRBD1. The V gene end was trimmed by 5 bases and the J gene end by 1 base; junction bases not matched to a gene: 4. Looked up from germline, CDR1 is MNHEY and CDR2 is SMNVEV (reference sequence). This CDR3 comprises 17 residues. Combining the CDR3 with reference TRBV27 and TRBJ2-6 gives the whole variable domain EAQVTQNPRYLITVTGKKLTVTCSQNMNHEYMSWYRQDPGLGLRQIYYSMNVEVTDKGDVPEGYKVSRKEKRNFPLILESPSPNQTSLYFCASSRRDRGSGANVLTFGAGSRLTVL.

This clonotype was observed a few times. The gene calls are TRBV15 and TRBJ2-5; D tentatively fits TRBD1 or TRBD2 (5 bases each). Germline V CDR1 and CDR2: LNHNV, YYDKDF (reference sequence). Trimming cost V 2 bases and J 1 base, with 23 bases left between them. The CDR3 spans 19 residues. The CDR3: CATSRPRAPGPWSQETQYF. DNA of the CDR3: TGTGCCACCAGCAGACCTCGAGCTCCGGGACCATGGAGCCAAGAGACCCAGTACTTC.

The chain joins TRBV28 to TRBJ1-2; D may be TRBD1 (5 bases). CDR1 is MDHEN and CDR2 is SYDVKM in the germline V gene. V was shortened by 7 bases and J by 4 bases, with 10 bases between the two germline ends. This CDR3 contains 12 residues. This CDR3 reads CASKRGSYGYTF. The CDR3 coding sequence is TGTGCCAGCAAACGGGGGAGCTATGGCTACACCTTC.

Only a few counts were recorded for this clonotype. V gene TRBV4-3 combines with J gene TRBJ2-2, with TRBD2 matching 7 bases. CDR1 and CDR2 from the germline V gene are LGHNA and YSLEER. The ends lost 4 bases at V and 0 bases at J; junction bases unmatched: 8. The CDR3 contains 17 residues. The CDR3 bases are TGCGCCAGCAGCCCGGCGGCGCTAGCGGCGAACACCGGGGAGCTGTTTTTT. Translating it yields CASSPAALAANTGELFF.

In its sample, this clonotype was seen many times. V gene TRBV5-1 combines with J gene TRBJ2-1; D not resolved. Germline V gene lookup returns CDR1 SGHRS and CDR2 YFSETQ. The CDR3 has 12 residues. Trimming left V 6 bases short and J 8 bases short, with 12 bases between. The CDR3 spells CASMLRADEQFF. CDR3 coding DNA: TGCGCCAGCATGTTAAGGGCCGATGAGCAGTTCTTC. Using reference TRBV5-1 and TRBJ2-1 for the parts outside the CDR3, the full variable domain is KAGVTQTPRYLIKTRGQQVTLSCSPISGHRSVSWYQQTPGQGLQFLFEYFSETQRNKGNFPGRFSGRQFSNSRSEMNVSTLELGDSALYLCASMLRADEQFFGPGTRLTVL.

This clonotype was counted a few times. This chain links TRBV12-3 or TRBV12-4 with TRBJ2-5; 9 bases fit TRBD1. Losses at the gene ends were 6 bases for V and 7 bases for J; bases not matched to a gene: 12. This CDR3 has 15 amino acids. This CDR3 reads CASRGPGQGSGTQYF. Written as DNA, the CDR3 is TGTGCCAGCAGGGGACCGGGACAGGGTTCAGGGACCCAGTACTTC.

This clonotype was counted only a few times. The rearrangement links TRBV9 to TRBJ2-6; tentatively, D is TRBD1 or TRBD2 (6 bases each). Germline CDR1 and CDR2: SGDLS and YYNGEE. The length of the CDR3 is 20 residues. Between the trimmed V and J ends, which lost 3 bases and 0 bases, there was a span of 22 bases. The CDR3 nucleotides read TGTGCCAGCAGCGCTAAAGGGGGGTCATTTCCTAGCTCTGGGGCCAACGTCCTGACTTTC. Residues: CASSAKGGSFPSSGANVLTF.

This clonotype was observed at least ten times. A much larger clone lies one base from this, so it may be a read error. The chain carries TRBV7-9 and TRBJ2-3; D ambiguous. V was pared by 7 bases and J by 2 bases, with 4 bases between. The germline V gene has CDR1 SEHNR and CDR2 FQNEAQ (reference sequence). This CDR3 is built from 11 residues. CDR3 DNA: TGTGCCAGCACCCACACAGATACGCAGTATTTT. This encodes CASTHTDTQYF.

This clonotype was recorded a few times. V gene TRBV4-1 combines with J gene TRBJ2-5; D gene uncertain. This CDR3 contains 12 residues. Per germline, CDR1 MGHRA and CDR2 YSYEKL. The V and J ends lost 5 bases and 5 bases respectively, with 9 bases between them. CDR3: CASSGSPETQYF. CDR3 nucleotide sequence: TGCGCCAGCAGCGGATCCCCGGAGACCCAGTACTTC.

This rearrangement joins TRBV15 to TRBJ2-5; 8 positions match TRBD1. V lost 0 bases and J lost 4; bases outside the gene matches: 4. CDR3 length: 15 residues. Germline loops: CDR1 LNHNV, CDR2 YYDKDF (reference sequence). CDR3: CATSREDRVRETQYF. The CDR3 DNA follows: TGTGCCACCAGCAGAGAGGACAGGGTCCGAGAGACCCAGTACTTC.

This clonotype came up many times. The chain joins TRBV29-1 to TRBJ2-7; TRBD2 matches 7 bases. V was clipped by 6 bases and J by 3 bases; unmatched bases: 8. This CDR3 has 13 residues. CDR1 and CDR2 from the germline V gene are SQVTM and ANQGSEA. CDR3 in DNA: TGCAGCGTCGTAAGCGGGGAATACTACGAGCAGTACTTC. Its protein product is CSVVSGEYYEQYF.

This clonotype appeared many times. The chain has TRBV12-3 or TRBV12-4 and TRBJ2-3, with 9 bases identical to TRBD2. This CDR3 has 16 residues. Losses at the gene ends were 5 bases for V and 0 bases for J; bases not matched to a gene: 6. The DNA of the CDR3 is TGTGCCAGCAGTCGGATAGCGGGGGAGAGCACAGATACGCAGTATTTT. It specifies CASSRIAGESTDTQYF.

This clonotype was seen repeatedly, ten times or more. The V call is TRBV7-6, the J call TRBJ2-3; D is possibly TRBD1 or TRBD2 (6 bases each). Germline V gene lookup returns CDR1 SGHVS and CDR2 FNYEAQ. The CDR3 contains 18 residues. The V gene lost 1 base and the J gene lost 3 bases, with 20 bases spanning the gap. CDR3 DNA sequence: TGTGCCAGCAGCTTAGTGGGCCCGGGGGCCAGACGAACAGATACGCAGTATTTT. It encodes CASSLVGPGARRTDTQYF.

The chain couples TRBV5-1 to TRBJ2-3; D might be TRBD2 (5 bases). The CDR3 extends over 14 amino acids. V was pared by 5 bases and J by 6 bases, with 16 bases between. The V gene's germline CDR1 is SGHRS and CDR2 YFSETQ. This CDR3 is CASSQEVARDTQYF. The CDR3 nucleotides read TGCGCCAGCAGTCAGGAGGTGGCCCGGGATACGCAGTATTTT.

This clonotype showed up just a few times. The chain combines TRBV4-3 with TRBJ1-1; a weak D match, TRBD1 (5 bases). The CDR3 is 16 amino acids. V dropped 4 bases and J dropped 1 base, with 16 bases sitting between them. From germline, CDR1 is LGHNA and CDR2 YSLEER. The CDR3 reads CASSRKRDGWNTEAFF. As DNA, the CDR3 is TGCGCCAGCAGCCGAAAGAGGGACGGTTGGAACACTGAAGCTTTCTTT.

The chain links TRBV6-1 to TRBJ2-1; TRBD2 matches 12 bases. Per germline, CDR1 MNHNS and CDR2 SASEGT. The CDR3 runs to 18 residues. V lost 7 bases and J lost 1; bases outside the gene matches: 11. The CDR3 is CASNLRLAGVRSYNEQFF. Written as DNA, the CDR3 is TGTGCCAGCAACTTGAGACTAGCGGGAGTAAGATCCTACAATGAGCAGTTCTTC.

The CDR3, as DNA: TGTGCCAGCAGTGAGGGGGCGTGGACTGAAGCTTTCTTT. The encoded protein is CASSEGAWTEAFF. This chain uses TRBV6-1 with TRBJ1-1, with D possibly matching TRBD1 (6 bases). The CDR3 runs to 13 residues. CDR1 and CDR2 from the germline V gene are MNHNS and SASEGT. V lost 3 bases and J lost 5, with 10 bases in between.

This clonotype has just a few counts. The chain joins TRBV10-3 to TRBJ2-7; 12 nucleotides match TRBD1. This CDR3 spans 18 amino acids. Germline V lookup: CDR1 ENHRY, CDR2 SYGVKD. J gave up 6 bases and V 2 bases, and 14 bases lay outside the gene matches. DNA of the CDR3: TGTGCCATCAGTGAGACCGGGACAGGGGGCGCGGGAAACGTCGAGCAGTACTTC. It translates to CAISETGTGGAGNVEQYF.

Only a few counts were recorded for this clonotype. This chain connects TRBV5-1 to TRBJ2-3; D may be TRBD2 (5 bases). Germline V CDR1 and CDR2: SGHRS, YFSETQ. Trimming removed 0 bases at V and 0 bases at J, with 20 bases between. The CDR3 totals 19 residues. CDR3 region: CASSLGALGLASSTDTQYF. CDR3 coding DNA: TGCGCCAGCAGCTTGGGGGCTCTTGGTCTAGCTTCTAGCACAGATACGCAGTATTTT.

In this sample, this clonotype turned up many times. This chain links TRBV3-1 with TRBJ2-3; D ambiguous. Germline CDR1 is LGHDT and CDR2 is YNNKEL (reference sequence). V was trimmed by 0 bases and J by 0 bases, leaving 7 bases between them. The CDR3 sequence is 15 residues long. CDR3 DNA: TGTGCCAGCAGCCAAGAGGCAGCTAGCACAGATACGCAGTATTTT. Amino acid sequence: CASSQEAASTDTQYF.

This chain connects TRBV14 to TRBJ1-3; 8 nucleotides align to TRBD1. With 0 bases clipped from V and 4 bases from J, the junction kept 8 bases outside the gene matches. The germline CDR1 and CDR2 sequences are SGHDN and FVKESK. This CDR3 contains 17 residues. This CDR3 reads CASSQDFSGGYGNTIYF. CDR3 DNA sequence: TGTGCCAGCAGCCAAGATTTCTCAGGGGGCTACGGAAACACCATATATTTT.

Only a few counts were recorded for this clonotype. The rearrangement uses TRBV15 and TRBJ1-1; a possible D gene is TRBD1 (5 bases). V shed 4 bases and J shed 4 bases, with 16 bases lying between them. CDR1 is LNHNV and CDR2 is YYDKDF in the germline V gene (reference sequence). This CDR3 is 15 amino acids long. The CDR3 sequence is CATSTPGTRLTEAFF. CDR3 DNA: TGTGCCACCAGCACCCCCGGGACCAGGCTCACTGAAGCTTTCTTT.

This clonotype showed up just once. The chain employs TRBV7-3 and TRBJ2-5; the match to TRBD2 covers 8 bases. The CDR3 covers 16 residues. The J segment lost 1 base and the V segment lost 3 bases, leaving 7 bases of the junction unmatched. CDR1 SGHTA and CDR2 FQGTGA come from the germline V gene. Written as DNA, the CDR3 is TGTGCCAGCAGCTTCGGGGGGGGCTTACCCCAAGAGACCCAGTACTTC. Translated, it gives CASSFGGGLPQETQYF. Combining the CDR3 with reference TRBV7-3 and TRBJ2-5 gives the whole variable domain GAGVSQTPSNKVTEKGKYVELRCDPISGHTALYWYRQSLGQGPEFLIYFQGTGAADDSGLPNDRFFAVRPEGSVSTLKIQRTERGDSAVYLCASSFGGGLPQETQYFGPGTRLLVL.

This clonotype was recorded at least ten times. The chain combines TRBV12-3 or TRBV12-4 with TRBJ2-5; perhaps TRBD2 as D (6 bases). The CDR3 is made up of 13 amino acids. V shed 4 bases and J shed 4 bases, with 10 bases lying between them. This CDR3 is CASSSSVGETQYF. The CDR3 coding sequence is TGTGCCAGCAGTTCTAGCGTGGGAGAGACCCAGTACTTC.

The V call is TRBV5-1, the J call TRBJ2-7, with TRBD2 identical over 8 bases. With V trimmed by 4 bases and J by 2 bases, 11 bases remained unmatched. Per germline, CDR1 SGHRS and CDR2 YFSETQ. The CDR3 runs to 16 residues. CDR3 amino acids: CASSRTGTRDTYEQYF. In DNA form, the CDR3 reads TGCGCCAGCAGCCGGACCGGGACTAGGGATACCTACGAGCAGTACTTC.